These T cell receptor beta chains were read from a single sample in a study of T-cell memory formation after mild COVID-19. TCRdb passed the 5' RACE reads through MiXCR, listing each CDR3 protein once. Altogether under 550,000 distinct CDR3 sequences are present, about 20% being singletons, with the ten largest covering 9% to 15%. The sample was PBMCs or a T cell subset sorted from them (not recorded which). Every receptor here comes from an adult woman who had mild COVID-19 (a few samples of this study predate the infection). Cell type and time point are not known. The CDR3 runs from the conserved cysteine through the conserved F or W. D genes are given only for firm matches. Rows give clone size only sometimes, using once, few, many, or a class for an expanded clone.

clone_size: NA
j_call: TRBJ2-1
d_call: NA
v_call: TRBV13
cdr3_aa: CASSLGYPPYNEQFF
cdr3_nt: TGTGCCAGCAGCTTAGGGTACCCGCCCTACAATGAGCAGTTCTTC

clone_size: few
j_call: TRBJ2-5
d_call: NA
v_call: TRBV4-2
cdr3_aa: CASSQDFALAGPQETQYF
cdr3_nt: TGTGCCAGCAGCCAAGATTTTGCACTAGCCGGCCCCCAAGAGACCCAGTACTTC

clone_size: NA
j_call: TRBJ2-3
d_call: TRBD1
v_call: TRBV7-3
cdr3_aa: CASSPHRGDTQYF
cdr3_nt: TGTGCCAGCAGCCCCCACAGGGGAGATACGCAGTATTTT

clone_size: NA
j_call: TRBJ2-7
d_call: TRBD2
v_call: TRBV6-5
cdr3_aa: CASSYGTSYGNEQYF
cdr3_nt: TGTGCCAGCAGTTACGGGACTAGCTATGGGAACGAGCAGTACTTC

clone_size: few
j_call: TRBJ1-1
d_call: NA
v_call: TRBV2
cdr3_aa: CASSERGLNTEAFF
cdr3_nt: TGTGCCAGCAGTGAAAGGGGTTTGAACACTGAAGCTTTCTTT

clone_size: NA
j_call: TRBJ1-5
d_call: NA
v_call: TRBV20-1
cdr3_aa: CSARPGKSQPQHF
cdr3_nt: TGCAGTGCTAGACCTGGGAAAAGTCAGCCCCAGCATTTT

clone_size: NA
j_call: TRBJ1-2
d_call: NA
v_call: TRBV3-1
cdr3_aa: CASSQGYNGYTF
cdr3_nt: TGTGCCAGCAGCCAAGGGTATAATGGCTACACCTTC

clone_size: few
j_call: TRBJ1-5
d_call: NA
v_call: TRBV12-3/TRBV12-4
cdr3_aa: CASSLSSGINQPQHF
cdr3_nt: TGTGCCAGCAGTTTGAGTTCGGGGATCAATCAGCCCCAGCATTTT

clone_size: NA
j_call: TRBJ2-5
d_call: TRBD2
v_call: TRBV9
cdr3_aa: CASSVAAGVGGETQYF
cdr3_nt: TGTGCCAGCAGCGTAGCTGCGGGGGTTGGGGGAGAGACCCAGTACTTC

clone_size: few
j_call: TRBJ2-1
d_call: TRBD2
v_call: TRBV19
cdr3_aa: CASSISPGRVIYNEQFF
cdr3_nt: TGTGCCAGTAGTATATCTCCCGGGAGGGTTATCTACAATGAGCAGTTCTTC

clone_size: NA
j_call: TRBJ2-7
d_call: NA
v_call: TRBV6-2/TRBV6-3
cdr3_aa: CASSKRRAEQYF
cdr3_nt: TGTGCCAGCAGTAAAAGGAGGGCCGAGCAGTACTTC

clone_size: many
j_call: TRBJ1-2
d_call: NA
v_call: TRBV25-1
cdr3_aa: CASSPIANYGYTF
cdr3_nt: TGTGCCAGCAGTCCCATCGCTAACTATGGCTACACCTTC

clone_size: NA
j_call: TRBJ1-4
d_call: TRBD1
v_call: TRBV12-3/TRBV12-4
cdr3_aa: CASSLTGLSTLEKLFF
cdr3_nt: TGTGCCAGCAGTCTGACAGGGCTCAGCACCCTCGAAAAACTGTTTTTT

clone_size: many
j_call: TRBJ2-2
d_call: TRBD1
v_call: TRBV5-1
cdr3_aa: CASSLTGGTSGELFF
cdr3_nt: TGCGCCAGCAGCTTGACAGGGGGGACGAGCGGGGAGCTGTTTTTT

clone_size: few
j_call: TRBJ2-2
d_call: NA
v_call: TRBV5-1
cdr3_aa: CASSLAVQGNTGELFF
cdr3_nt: TGCGCCAGCAGCTTGGCCGTACAGGGGAACACCGGGGAGCTGTTTTTT

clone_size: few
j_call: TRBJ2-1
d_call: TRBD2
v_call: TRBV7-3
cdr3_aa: CASSLIGSGGQNEQFF
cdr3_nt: TGTGCCAGCAGCTTAATAGGTAGCGGGGGCCAAAATGAGCAGTTCTTC

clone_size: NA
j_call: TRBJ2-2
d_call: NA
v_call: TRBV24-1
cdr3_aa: CATRRGLDTGELFF
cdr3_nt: TGTGCCACGAGGAGGGGGCTGGACACCGGGGAGCTGTTTTTT

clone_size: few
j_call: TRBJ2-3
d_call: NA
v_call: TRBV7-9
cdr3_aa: CASSHRWDTQYF
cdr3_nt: TGTGCCAGCAGCCATCGATGGGATACGCAGTATTTT

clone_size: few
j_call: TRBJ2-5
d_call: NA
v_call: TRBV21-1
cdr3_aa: CASNLESGATGKTQYF
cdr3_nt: TGTGCCAGCAACCTCGAGTCGGGAGCTACGGGGAAGACCCAGTACTTC

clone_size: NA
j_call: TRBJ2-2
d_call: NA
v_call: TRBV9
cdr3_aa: CASNVDPQTTGELFF
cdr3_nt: TGTGCCAGCAACGTAGACCCCCAGACCACCGGGGAGCTGTTTTTT

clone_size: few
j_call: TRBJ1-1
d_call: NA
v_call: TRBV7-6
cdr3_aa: CASSPSGPGDNTEAFF
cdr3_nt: TGTGCCAGCAGCCCTAGCGGGCCAGGGGATAACACTGAAGCTTTCTTT

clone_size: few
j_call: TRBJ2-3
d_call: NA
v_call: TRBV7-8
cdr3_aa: CASSLRPGIGGRTDTQYF
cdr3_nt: TGTGCCAGCAGCTTAAGGCCGGGGATAGGCGGACGCACAGATACGCAGTATTTT

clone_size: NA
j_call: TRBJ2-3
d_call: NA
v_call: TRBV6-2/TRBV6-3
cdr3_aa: CASSYSMGGSTDTQYF
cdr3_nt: TGTGCCAGCAGTTACTCGATGGGCGGGAGCACAGATACGCAGTATTTT

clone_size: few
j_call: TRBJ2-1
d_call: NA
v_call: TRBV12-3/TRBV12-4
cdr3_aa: CASTFGSLSTGYNEQFF
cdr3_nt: TGTGCCAGCACTTTCGGGAGCCTTTCTACGGGCTACAATGAGCAGTTCTTC

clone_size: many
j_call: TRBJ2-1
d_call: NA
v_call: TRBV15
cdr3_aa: CATSREATGRQFF
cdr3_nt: TGTGCCACCAGCAGAGAGGCCACTGGGCGTCAGTTCTTC

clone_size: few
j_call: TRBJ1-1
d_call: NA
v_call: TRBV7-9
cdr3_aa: CASRSLAGSAEAFF
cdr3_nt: TGTGCCAGCAGGTCCCTAGCGGGGAGTGCTGAAGCTTTCTTT

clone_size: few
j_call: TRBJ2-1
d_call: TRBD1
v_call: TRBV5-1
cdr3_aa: CASSFRDSPTSSYNEQFF
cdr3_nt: TGCGCCAGCAGCTTCCGGGACAGTCCCACCAGCTCCTACAATGAGCAGTTCTTC

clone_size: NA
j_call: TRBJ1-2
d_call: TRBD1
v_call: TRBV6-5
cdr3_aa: CASSPITGGRDGYTF
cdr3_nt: TGTGCCAGCAGTCCCATAACAGGGGGCAGGGATGGCTACACCTTC

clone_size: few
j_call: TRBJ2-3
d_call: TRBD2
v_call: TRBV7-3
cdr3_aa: CASSLYPTSGRGPDTQYF
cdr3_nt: TGTGCCAGCAGCTTATATCCTACTAGCGGGAGAGGCCCAGATACGCAGTATTTT

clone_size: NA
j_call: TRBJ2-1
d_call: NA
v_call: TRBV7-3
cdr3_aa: CASSPRDAYYNEQFF
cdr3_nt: TGTGCCAGCAGCCCCCGGGACGCCTACTACAATGAGCAGTTCTTC

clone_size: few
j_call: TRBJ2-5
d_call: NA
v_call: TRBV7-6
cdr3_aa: CASSPGTVKETQYF
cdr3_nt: TGTGCCAGCAGCCCCGGGACTGTCAAAGAGACCCAGTACTTC

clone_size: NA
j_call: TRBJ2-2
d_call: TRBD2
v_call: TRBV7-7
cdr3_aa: CASSSGLRDGELFF
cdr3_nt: TGTGCCAGCAGCTCGGGACTAAGGGACGGGGAGCTGTTTTTT

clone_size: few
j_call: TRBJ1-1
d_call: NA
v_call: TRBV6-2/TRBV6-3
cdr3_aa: CASRPSQNTEAFF
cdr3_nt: TGTGCCAGCAGACCCTCTCAGAACACTGAAGCTTTCTTT

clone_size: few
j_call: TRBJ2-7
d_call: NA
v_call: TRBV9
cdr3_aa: CASSPQYRTYEQYF
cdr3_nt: TGTGCCAGCAGCCCACAATATCGAACCTACGAGCAGTACTTC

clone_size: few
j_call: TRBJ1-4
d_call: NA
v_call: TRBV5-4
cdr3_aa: CASSSKTAPNEKLFF
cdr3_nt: TGTGCCAGCAGCTCCAAGACAGCGCCGAATGAAAAACTGTTTTTT

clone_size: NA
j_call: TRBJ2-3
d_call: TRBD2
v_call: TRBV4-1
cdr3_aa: CASSQAPRGGNTDTQYF
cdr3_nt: TGCGCCAGCAGCCAAGCCCCCCGGGGGGGAAACACAGATACGCAGTATTTT

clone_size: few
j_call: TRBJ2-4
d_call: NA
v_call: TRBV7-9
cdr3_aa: CASSLVGLNPKNIQYF
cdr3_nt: TGTGCCAGCAGCTTAGTCGGGTTGAACCCCAAAAACATTCAGTACTTC

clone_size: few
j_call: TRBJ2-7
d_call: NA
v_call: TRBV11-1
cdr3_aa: CASSFHLSAVYEQYF
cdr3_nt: TGTGCCAGCAGCTTTCACTTGAGTGCAGTCTACGAGCAGTACTTC

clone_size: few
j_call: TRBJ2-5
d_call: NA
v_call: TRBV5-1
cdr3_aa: CASQPERPPETQYF
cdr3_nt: TGCGCCAGCCAACCTGAGAGGCCCCCTGAGACCCAGTACTTC

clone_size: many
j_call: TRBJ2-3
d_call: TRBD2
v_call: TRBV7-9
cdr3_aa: CASSLASGTSGYTDTQYF
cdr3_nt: TGTGCCAGCAGCTTAGCCTCGGGGACTAGCGGTTACACAGATACGCAGTATTTT

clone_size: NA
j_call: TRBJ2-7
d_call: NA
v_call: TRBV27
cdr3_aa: CASSFRAEFYEQYF
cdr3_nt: TGTGCCAGCAGTTTTCGGGCTGAATTCTACGAGCAGTACTTC

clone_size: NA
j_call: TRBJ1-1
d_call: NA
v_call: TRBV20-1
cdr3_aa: CSAPRGSKYTEAFF
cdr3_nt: TGCAGTGCTCCCCGGGGGTCCAAGTACACTGAAGCTTTCTTT

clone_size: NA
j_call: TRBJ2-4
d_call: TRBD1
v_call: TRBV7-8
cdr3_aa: CASSLAQGQGADIQYF
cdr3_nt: TGTGCCAGCAGCTTAGCCCAGGGACAGGGGGCGGACATTCAGTACTTC

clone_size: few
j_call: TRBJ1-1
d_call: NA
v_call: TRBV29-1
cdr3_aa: CSGEDRTNTEAFF
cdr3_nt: TGCAGCGGGGAGGATAGGACGAACACTGAAGCTTTCTTT

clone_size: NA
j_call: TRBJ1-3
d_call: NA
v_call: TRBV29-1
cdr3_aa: CSVGLQGYSGNTIYF
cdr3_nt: TGCAGCGTTGGGCTACAGGGATACTCTGGAAACACCATATATTTT

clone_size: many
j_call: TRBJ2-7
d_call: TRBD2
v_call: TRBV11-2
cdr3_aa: CASSLGTSGRAVHEQYF
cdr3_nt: TGTGCCAGCAGCTTAGGGACTAGCGGGAGGGCCGTCCACGAGCAGTACTTC

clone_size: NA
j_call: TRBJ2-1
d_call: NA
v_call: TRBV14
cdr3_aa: CASSHWEIKHNEQFF
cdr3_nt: TGTGCCAGCAGCCACTGGGAAATAAAACACAATGAGCAGTTCTTC

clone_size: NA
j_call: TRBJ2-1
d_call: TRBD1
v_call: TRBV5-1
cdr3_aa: CASSETRGQGSYNEQFF
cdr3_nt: TGCGCCAGCAGCGAAACCCGGGGACAGGGGTCCTACAATGAGCAGTTCTTC

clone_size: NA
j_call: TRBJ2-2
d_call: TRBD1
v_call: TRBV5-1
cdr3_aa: CASSSGGAGTGELFF
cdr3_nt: TGCGCCAGCAGTTCAGGGGGCGCGGGCACCGGGGAGCTGTTTTTT